This T cell receptor (beta chain) was sequenced in a study of blood T cell repertoires in COVID-19. As for the study in general: Samples representing acute and convalescent COVID-19 were sourced from the United States, Italy and Spain. The cDNA or gDNA used as material had been derived from T cells, B-cell-depleted T cells, or PBMCs.

Per the study methods: For nucleated cells, counts were estimated from reference gene primer amplification. Generated by immunoSEQ multiplex PCR, the TCRdb table keeps only in-frame clones and is missing some. V and J calls and clone size are copied from that table; D and trimming were computed from the DNA. Of roughly 200,000 clones detected, 83% appear once; the ten largest clones hold roughly 9.4%. This clone came up once. The CDR3 sequence is 14 residues long. Germline V gene lookup returns CDR1 MDHEN and CDR2 SYDVKM. V was pared by 5 bases and J by 2 bases, with 13 bases between. The sequence was obtained from a man in his forties with active or convalescent COVID-19. Specimen: peripheral blood. The chain is built from TRBV28 and TRBJ2-7; D is perhaps TRBD2 (6 bases). The CDR3 DNA reads TGTGCCAGCAGTAGCGGGCAGAGGGCCTACGAGCAGTACTTC. This encodes CASSSGQRAYEQYF.